The 25 T cell receptor beta chains given below trace back to one sample, sequenced in a study of blood T cell repertoires in COVID-19 (TCRdb year 2020). The library was obtained by the immunoSEQ multiplex PCR assay. The table comes from immuneACCESS by way of TCRdb, which keeps in-frame sequences with V and J called. Part of the clones is missing from these tables; in studies checked, under half for an unresolved V gene and the rest for unknown reasons. This sample is represented by under 95,000 clones; about 68% of them were singletons. Clones ranked in the top ten supply less than 7.5% of the sample. The material sequenced was peripheral blood. The receptors were gathered from a man aged 50 or older with active or convalescent COVID-19.

This clone was picked up one time. This specimen includes other DNA sequences encoding the same CDR3. The gene calls are TRBV6-4 and TRBJ2-1, with 9 bases identical to TRBD2. This CDR3 comprises 15 residues. The V gene's germline CDR1 is MRHNA and CDR2 SNTAGT. Trimming at V came to 3 bases and at J to 1 base, leaving 1 base not matched to a gene. The CDR3 nucleotides are TGTGCCAGCAGTGAGGCGGGGGGGTCCTACAATGAGCAGTTCTTC. Translated: CASSEAGGSYNEQFF.

The chain is built from TRBV19 and TRBJ1-5, with D maybe TRBD1 (5 bases). CDR3 size: 14 residues. Germline lookup yields CDR1 LNHDA and CDR2 SQIVND (reference sequence). Trimming took 9 bases from V and 0 from J, leaving 12 bases between them. Here the CDR3 DNA reads TGTGCCAGCGAGGCGGGGGATAGCAATCAGCCCCAGCATTTT. It codes for CASEAGDSNQPQHF.

This clone was recorded a few times. V and J are TRBV27 and TRBJ2-2; no definite D call. Germline CDR1 is MNHEY and CDR2 is SMNVEV (reference sequence). The ends were cut back, 6 bases at V and 5 bases at J, with 7 bases in the middle. The CDR3 covers 12 residues. The CDR3 is CASRELTGELFF. DNA for the CDR3: TGTGCCAGCAGGGAACTAACCGGGGAGCTGTTTTTT.

The rearrangement joins TRBV3-1 (or the pseudogene TRBV3-2) to TRBJ1-3, with D perhaps matching TRBD1 (6 bases). The CDR3 covers 18 residues. V was pared by 1 base and J by 4 bases, with 20 bases between. CDR1 and CDR2 from the germline V gene are LGHDT and YNNKEL (reference sequence). CDR3: CASSQVWGQGSSGNTIYF. DNA for the CDR3: TGTGCCAGCAGCCAAGTGTGGGGGCAGGGCTCGTCGGGAAACACCATATATTTT.

The chain combines TRBV19 with TRBJ2-7; 11 bases match TRBD2. Germline V CDR1 and CDR2: LNHDA, SQIVND (reference sequence). The CDR3 is 16 residues long. V was pared by 4 bases and J by 6 bases, with 11 bases of the junction left unmatched. CDR3 DNA: TGTGCCAGTAGTAGCCACGATAGCGGGGGGGCCGGCGAGCAGTACTTC. Translated: CASSSHDSGGAGEQYF.

The rearrangement links TRBV4-1 to TRBJ1-5; possible D gene TRBD1, 5 bases. Germline CDR1 MGHRA, CDR2 YSYEKL. V was cut by 0 bases and J by 7 bases, with 7 bases left in between. This CDR3 has 13 amino acids. The CDR3 protein is CASSQDGGQPQHF. The CDR3 bases are TGCGCCAGCAGCCAAGATGGGGGGCAGCCCCAGCATTTT.

The V call is TRBV27, the J call TRBJ2-6, with D maybe TRBD2 (7 bases). The ends were cut back, 5 bases at V and 3 bases at J, with 14 bases in the middle. In germline, CDR1 is MNHEY, CDR2 SMNVEV (reference sequence). The CDR3 has 16 residues. CDR3 nucleotides: TGTGCCAGCAGTACACTAGGGGGGGTTGGGGCCAACGTCCTGACTTTC. Residues: CASSTLGGVGANVLTF.

This clone was recorded at least ten times. V and J are TRBV27 and TRBJ1-6; D perhaps matches TRBD1 (5 bases). The germline V and J ends were trimmed by 6 bases and 8 bases, with 11 bases remaining between them. CDR3 length: 13 residues. In germline, CDR1 is MNHEY, CDR2 SMNVEV (reference sequence). CDR3 coding DNA: TGTGCCAGCAGCCCGGGGGGTTATTCACCCCTCCACTTT. This translates into CASSPGGYSPLHF.

This clone was observed a single time. V is TRBV4-3 and J is TRBJ2-7, with 14 bases matching TRBD2. This CDR3 contains 20 residues. V dropped 1 base and J dropped 6; count of bases not matched to a gene: 17. Per germline, CDR1 LGHNA and CDR2 YSLEER. CDR3 DNA: TGCGCCAGCAGCCAAGCGTACTCTCCGGGACTAGCGGGGGCTGTTTCCGAGCAGTACTTC. Its protein product is CASSQAYSPGLAGAVSEQYF.

A few counts support this clone. The rearrangement links TRBV25-1 to TRBJ1-4, with a weak D call TRBD1 (6 bases). This CDR3 region has 15 residues. The germline V gene encodes CDR1 MGHDK and CDR2 SYGVNS. Trimming shortened V by 8 bases and J by 7 bases, and 20 bases separated the two germline ends. DNA for the CDR3: TGTGCCAGCGGGAGGGTAGGCGGACAGATTGAAAAACTGTTTTTT. It codes for CASGRVGGQIEKLFF.

A remark on this clone: Other DNA sequences in the same sample also yield this CDR3. The V gene is TRBV9, the J gene TRBJ2-5, with a weak D call TRBD1 (6 bases). The CDR3 is 14 residues long. The ends were cut back, 3 bases at V and 1 base at J, with 10 bases in the middle. The germline gives CDR1 SGDLS, CDR2 YYNGEE. CDR3 coding DNA: TGTGCCAGCAGCGCAAACAGGGTCCAAGAGACCCAGTACTTC. Encoded protein: CASSANRVQETQYF.

The chain links TRBV5-4 to TRBJ2-3; the D is unclear. V lost 1 base and J 1 base, leaving 7 bases between the germline ends. Germline CDR1 reads SGHNT; CDR2 reads YYREEE (reference sequence). The CDR3 totals 14 residues. Written as DNA, the CDR3 is TGTGCCAGCAGCTTGAGGCTAGGCACAGATACGCAGTATTTT. Encoded protein: CASSLRLGTDTQYF.

This clone was found a few times. The chain uses TRBV7-2 and TRBJ2-7; 10 bases are shared with TRBD1. V lost 5 bases to trimming and J lost 2 bases; unmatched junction nucleotides: 3. Germline CDR1 reads SGHTA; CDR2 reads FQGNSA. The CDR3 runs 14 residues. CDR3 nucleotides: TGTGCCAGCAGCCCGACAGGGGGCCCCTACGAGCAGTACTTC. Translation gives CASSPTGGPYEQYF.

The chain links TRBV19 to TRBJ2-1; 12 bases align to TRBD2. CDR3 size: 17 residues. V shed 5 bases, J shed 7 bases, and the junction held 12 bases outside the gene matches. Per the germline V gene, CDR1 is LNHDA and CDR2 is SQIVND (reference sequence). For the CDR3, the DNA is TGTGCCAGTAGTCCCCGGGCTAGCGGGGGGGCGAGGAATGAGCAGTTCTTC. Translation: CASSPRASGGARNEQFF.

The rearrangement uses TRBV30 and TRBJ2-1, with 8 bases fitting TRBD1. Germline CDR1 and CDR2: GTSNPN and SVGIG (reference sequence). CDR3 size: 15 residues. The V and J ends lost 0 bases and 5 bases, in that order; junction bases with no gene match: 6. Here the CDR3 reads CAWSVEDRAHNEQFF. The CDR3 DNA reads as TGTGCCTGGAGTGTGGAGGACAGGGCCCACAATGAGCAGTTCTTC. The complete variable domain, with remaining parts taken from reference TRBV30 and TRBJ2-1, reads SQTIHQWPATLVQPVGSPLSLECTVEGTSNPNLYWYRQAAGRGLQLLFYSVGIGQISSEVPQNLSASRPQDRQFILSSKKLLLSDSGFYLCAWSVEDRAHNEQFFGPGTRLTVL.

The chain has TRBV5-1 and TRBJ2-2; 10 bases are a match to TRBD1. The germline V gene has CDR1 SGHRS and CDR2 YFSETQ. CDR3 size: 15 residues. The V segment lost 5 bases and the J segment 6 bases; nucleotides outside the gene matches: 7. The CDR3 reads CASRDRGSEAGELFF. The CDR3 region has the DNA TGCGCCAGCAGGGACAGGGGGTCGGAGGCCGGGGAGCTGTTTTTT.

V usage is TRBV28 and J usage is TRBJ1-5; D gene unclear. The CDR3 loop spans 15 amino acids. The germline gives CDR1 MDHEN, CDR2 SYDVKM. V was clipped by 6 bases and J by 0 bases, with 12 bases between them. The CDR3 here is CASSAAINSNQPQHF. The CDR3 bases are TGTGCCAGCAGCGCGGCCATAAATAGCAATCAGCCCCAGCATTTT.

V gene TRBV6-1 combines with J gene TRBJ1-4, with unresolved D. With 4 bases removed from V and 5 bases from J, the gap between germline ends came to 17 bases. The CDR3 consists of 16 residues. Germline loops: CDR1 MNHNS, CDR2 SASEGT. CDR3 amino acids: CASSGLASSGNEKLFF. DNA of the CDR3: TGTGCCAGCAGTGGATTGGCCAGCTCGGGGAATGAAAAACTGTTTTTT.

The gene calls are TRBV19 and TRBJ1-6, with no clear D. Germline V gene sequence: CDR1 LNHDA, CDR2 SQIVND (reference sequence). The CDR3 is 16 residues long. V was pared by 5 bases and J by 6 bases, with 17 bases between. CDR3 region: CASSGGASEFNSPLHF. Written as DNA, the CDR3 is TGTGCCAGTAGTGGCGGAGCCAGCGAATTTAATTCACCCCTCCACTTT. Full variable domain (missing parts from reference TRBV19 and TRBJ1-6): DGGITQSPKYLFRKEGQNVTLSCEQNLNHDAMYWYRQDPGQGLRLIYYSQIVNDFQKGDIAEGYSVSREKKESFPLTVTSAQKNPTAFYLCASSGGASEFNSPLHFGNGTRLTVT.

This clone was found once. A junction boundary mismatches the germline segment, possibly from a read error. The chain combines TRBV19 with TRBJ2-4, with a weak D call TRBD2 (5 bases). CDR1 and CDR2 from the germline V gene are LNHDA and SQIVND (reference sequence). The CDR3 is made up of 16 amino acids. CDR3 residues: CASSIDREGAQNIQYF. CDR3 in DNA: TGTGCCAGTAGTATAGATCGAGAGGGAGCCCAAAACATTCAGTACTTC.

The chain has TRBV18 and TRBJ2-3; 12 bases map to TRBD2. Germline CDR1 KGHSH, CDR2 LQKENI. Trimming cost V 3 bases and J 0 bases; bases outside gene matches: 4. The CDR3 contains 17 residues. Written as DNA, the CDR3 is TGTGCCAGCTCACCTGGGACTAGCGGGCGGAGCACAGATACGCAGTATTTT. It is translated as CASSPGTSGRSTDTQYF.

The rearrangement links TRBV2 to TRBJ1-2, with D perhaps matching TRBD1 (6 bases). The germline V gene has CDR1 SNHLY and CDR2 FYNNEI. This CDR3 comprises 12 residues. V dropped 8 bases and J dropped 8 bases, with 15 bases sitting between them. The CDR3 nucleotides are TGTGCCAGCCTTGAGGGGGGGGCCGGCTACACCTTC. Amino acid sequence: CASLEGGAGYTF.

The chain is built from TRBV7-2 and TRBJ2-3; TRBD2 agrees at 8 bases. The trim removed 3 bases at V and 1 base at J, leaving 6 bases unmatched. The CDR3 runs to 16 residues. CDR1 and CDR2 from the germline V gene are SGHTA and FQGNSA. The CDR3 sequence: CASSFSVSGGTDTQYF. CDR3 bases: TGTGCCAGCAGCTTTTCTGTTAGCGGGGGCACAGATACGCAGTATTTT. Complete variable domain (other parts from reference TRBV7-2 and TRBJ2-3): GAGVSQSPSNKVTEKGKDVELRCDPISGHTALYWYRQSLGQGLEFLIYFQGNSAPDKSGLPSDRFSAERTGGSVSTLTIQRTQQEDSAVYLCASSFSVSGGTDTQYFGPGTRLTVL.

The chain employs TRBV2 and TRBJ2-7, with 14 positions matching TRBD2. Losses at the gene ends were 6 bases for V and 3 bases for J; bases not matched to a gene: 4. The CDR3 runs 15 residues. Germline values: CDR1 SNHLY, CDR2 FYNNEI. Written as DNA, the CDR3 is TGTGCCAGCAGGAGGACTAGCGGGGGGAACTACGAGCAGTACTTC. Translated: CASRRTSGGNYEQYF.

The chain recombines TRBV6-6 with TRBJ2-7; weak D call: TRBD1 (8 bases). The CDR3 covers 15 residues. V was shortened by 6 bases and J by 6 bases, with 21 bases between the two germline ends. CDR1 and CDR2 from the germline V gene are MNHNY and SVGAGI (reference sequence). The CDR3 spells CASSPTGGGLGEQYF. DNA of the CDR3: TGTGCCAGCAGCCCTACAGGGGGGGGGTTGGGCGAGCAGTACTTC.